These 22 T cell receptor beta chains were sequenced from one sample in a study of beta chain features in type 1 diabetes listed by TCRdb under 2018. Library preparation used the immunoSEQ multiplex PCR assay. The High Capacity cDNA Reverse Transcription Kit was used to reverse transcribe all of the isolated RNA, meaning that expressed TCRB transcripts were what got sequenced. The table comes from immuneACCESS by way of TCRdb, which keeps in-frame sequences with V and J called. Part of the clones is missing from these tables; in studies checked, under half for an unresolved V gene and the rest for unknown reasons. In all, the sample holds hundreds of thousands of clones, and under 20% of those were seen once. Clones ranked in the top ten supply 0.02% to 0.025% of the sample. The sample comprised naive CD4+ T cells from blood. The cell subset or site label for this specimen denotes: true naive CD4+ T cells. These receptors all come from a young woman in good health.

With regard to this clone: The sample contains more than one DNA sequence encoding this CDR3. J is TRBJ2-3 and V is TRBV7-2; no definite D call. CDR1 is SGHTA and CDR2 is FQGNSA in the germline V gene. This CDR3 spans 15 amino acids. Trimming cost V 3 bases and J 0 bases, with 10 bases left between them. The CDR3 DNA is TGTGCCAGCAGCTTTAGCAGAACTAGCACAGATACGCAGTATTTT. It specifies CASSFSRTSTDTQYF.

Only a few counts were recorded for this clone. The V call is TRBV9, the J call TRBJ1-1, with 7 bases matching TRBD1. CDR1 is SGDLS, CDR2 YYNGEE, per germline. This CDR3 comprises 16 residues. V gave up 0 bases and J gave up 3 bases; unmatched junction bases: 8. The CDR3 DNA is TGTGCCAGCAGCGTAGGGACAGGTTTGGTGGACACTGAAGCTTTCTTT. Protein product: CASSVGTGLVDTEAFF.

This clone was observed once. The chain employs TRBV10-3 and TRBJ2-3, with a tentative D call TRBD1 (5 bases). V was clipped by 3 bases and J by 1 base, with 8 bases between them. The CDR3 has 14 residues. Germline V gives CDR1 ENHRY, CDR2 SYGVKD. CDR3 in DNA: TGTGCCATCAGTGACAAGACAGGCACAGATACGCAGTATTTT. As protein: CAISDKTGTDTQYF.

This clone was seen a few times. The chain combines TRBV4-1 with TRBJ1-4, with TRBD1 matching 7 bases. The ends lost 0 bases at V and 5 bases at J; junction bases unmatched: 6. The CDR3 spans 16 residues. Germline values: CDR1 MGHRA, CDR2 YSYEKL. The CDR3 protein is CASSQDFRRGNEKLFF. The CDR3 DNA is TGCGCCAGCAGCCAAGATTTCCGCAGGGGGAATGAAAAACTGTTTTTT.

The chain links TRBV7-2 to TRBJ2-7; 8 bases line up with TRBD2. The CDR3 totals 13 residues. Germline V lookup: CDR1 SGHTA, CDR2 FQGNSA. V gave up 5 bases and J gave up 11 bases; unmatched junction bases: 11. Written as DNA, the CDR3 is TGTGCCAGCAGCCCGGGCCGGGGACTAGTGGAGTACTTC. It codes for CASSPGRGLVEYF.

The chain has TRBV7-3 and TRBJ2-3; D not certain. Between the trimmed V and J ends, which lost 1 base and 0 bases, there was a span of 5 bases. Germline V gene lookup returns CDR1 SGHTA and CDR2 FQGTGA. There are 14 residues in the CDR3. In DNA, the CDR3 is TGTGCCAGCAGCTTAAGCTCCAGCACAGATACGCAGTATTTT. Its protein is CASSLSSSTDTQYF.

This clone has just a few counts. The chain couples TRBV11-2 to TRBJ2-1; possible D gene TRBD2, 5 bases. V was pared by 6 bases and J by 0 bases, with 18 bases between. The CDR3 extends over 17 amino acids. CDR1 is SGHAT, CDR2 FQNNGV, per germline. CDR3 coding DNA: TGTGCCAGCAGGAAAACACTAGGAATAGTCTCCTACAATGAGCAGTTCTTC. It encodes CASRKTLGIVSYNEQFF.

This clone was seen only once. The chain combines TRBV7-2 with TRBJ1-1; the D gene is possibly TRBD1 (6 bases). Looked up from germline, CDR1 is SGHTA and CDR2 is FQGNSA. CDR3 length: 15 amino acids. Trimming shortened V by 5 bases and J by 1 base, and 14 bases separated the two germline ends. CDR3 residues: CASSTELQGNTEAFF. Here the CDR3 DNA reads TGTGCCAGCAGCACCGAATTACAGGGGAACACTGAAGCTTTCTTT.

The chain employs TRBV6-6 and TRBJ2-4, with 11 bases fitting TRBD2. The V and J ends lost 7 bases and 10 bases, in that order; junction bases with no gene match: 9. Germline V gene data show CDR1 as MNHNY and CDR2 as SVGAGI (reference sequence). The CDR3 is 14 amino acids. The CDR3 nucleotides read TGTGCCAGCACCCAGACTAGCGGGACTGGAATTCAGTACTTC. It translates to CASTQTSGTGIQYF.

This chain joins TRBV4-3 and TRBJ1-4; D unresolved. The CDR3 loop spans 15 amino acids. Deletions cut 2 bases from V and 0 bases from J, with 7 bases between. The germline V gene encodes CDR1 LGHNA and CDR2 YSLEER. The chain's CDR3 is CASSQSQATNEKLFF. DNA for the CDR3: TGCGCCAGCAGCCAATCCCAGGCAACTAATGAAAAACTGTTTTTT.

This clone was found a few times. The chain links TRBV5-1 to TRBJ2-1; D remains unclear. This CDR3 spans 16 amino acids. Trimming took 3 bases from V and 0 from J, leaving 13 bases between them. CDR1 and CDR2 (germline): SGHRS, YFSETQ. The CDR3 DNA reads TGCGCCAGCAGCTGGACCGCTGGGGTCTCCTACAATGAGCAGTTCTTC. The encoded protein is CASSWTAGVSYNEQFF.

The chain couples TRBV4-3 to TRBJ1-3; weak D call: TRBD1 (5 bases). CDR1 LGHNA and CDR2 YSLEER come from the germline V gene. V lost 0 bases and J 8 bases, leaving 14 bases between the germline ends. The CDR3 covers 15 residues. The CDR3, as DNA: TGCGCCAGCAGCCAAGATAGTAACAGGAGGGACACCATATATTTT. It specifies CASSQDSNRRDTIYF.

J is TRBJ2-7 and V is TRBV18; TRBD1 matches 8 bases. This CDR3 contains 13 residues. V shed 3 bases and J 5 bases; nucleotides not matched to a gene: 3. The germline V gene has CDR1 KGHSH and CDR2 LQKENI. The CDR3 region has the DNA TGTGCCAGCTCACCGGACAGGGTGCACGAGCAGTACTTC. Translated: CASSPDRVHEQYF. Variable domain in full (rest from reference TRBV18 and TRBJ2-7): NAGVMQNPRHLVRRRGQEARLRCSPMKGHSHVYWYRQLPEEGLKFMVYLQKENIIDESGMPKERFSAEFPKEGPSILRIQQVVRGDSAAYFCASSPDRVHEQYFGPGTRLTVT.

In its sample, this clone was seen a few times. The chain carries TRBV7-2 and TRBJ2-5; 9 bases map to TRBD2. The V gene end was trimmed by 5 bases and the J gene end by 5 bases; junction bases not matched to a gene: 9. Germline CDR1 and CDR2: SGHTA and FQGNSA. This CDR3 has 15 amino acids. The CDR3 region has the DNA TGTGCCAGCAGCCCGGTAGCGGGAGTTTGGGAGACCCAGTACTTC. This sequence encodes CASSPVAGVWETQYF.

This clone appeared a few times. This chain joins TRBV5-1 and TRBJ2-2; no reliable D call. The V gene's germline CDR1 is SGHRS and CDR2 YFSETQ. CDR3 size: 15 residues. Trimming took off 4 bases at V and 3 bases at J, with 13 bases between the two ends. This CDR3 is CASSPDPHYTGELFF. CDR3 DNA: TGCGCCAGCAGCCCGGACCCCCACTACACCGGGGAGCTGTTTTTT.

The gene calls are TRBV28 and TRBJ2-7; no clear D gene. Germline V gene data show CDR1 as MDHEN and CDR2 as SYDVKM. The germline V and J ends were trimmed by 3 bases and 2 bases, with 11 bases remaining between them. This CDR3 is built from 14 residues. The CDR3 bases are TGTGCCAGCAGTTTCTTGGGGTCACCCTACGAGCAGTACTTC. Translated, it gives CASSFLGSPYEQYF.

The rearrangement links TRBV5-6 to TRBJ2-7, with D perhaps matching TRBD2 (6 bases). Germline V gene sequence: CDR1 SGHDT, CDR2 YYEEEE. Trimming removed 1 base at V and 5 bases at J, with 19 bases between. The CDR3 is 16 amino acids. This CDR3 is CASSLWGWTNPNEQYF. The CDR3 DNA is TGTGCCAGCAGCTTGTGGGGTTGGACTAACCCCAACGAGCAGTACTTC.

This chain connects TRBV11-2 to TRBJ2-1, with D perhaps matching TRBD1 or TRBD2 (5 bases each). Trimming shortened V by 3 bases and J by 7 bases, and 19 bases separated the two germline ends. The CDR3 contains 16 residues. From germline, CDR1 is SGHAT and CDR2 FQNNGV. The CDR3 DNA sequence: TGTGCCAGCAGCTTTCGTCGGGACCCTATAATGAATGAGCAGTTCTTC. Its translation is CASSFRRDPIMNEQFF.

This chain connects TRBV28 to TRBJ2-3, with 9 bases fitting TRBD1. V lost 6 bases to trimming and J lost 4 bases; unmatched junction nucleotides: 11. The length of the CDR3 is 16 residues. CDR1 is MDHEN and CDR2 is SYDVKM in the germline V gene. CDR3 DNA: TGTGCCAGCAGCATTCCGGACAGGGGCAAAGCAGATACGCAGTATTTT. It encodes CASSIPDRGKADTQYF.

The table lists this clone with a few counts. The chain links TRBV19 to TRBJ2-1; 7 bases are a match to TRBD2. The V gene end was trimmed by 5 bases and the J gene end by 6 bases; junction bases not matched to a gene: 16. The CDR3 runs to 17 residues. Germline V gene lookup returns CDR1 LNHDA and CDR2 SQIVND (reference sequence). DNA of the CDR3: TGTGCCAGTAGTCCCCCCCCTTGGGCGGGAGTGGCCAATGAGCAGTTCTTC. It encodes CASSPPPWAGVANEQFF.

This clone appeared once. The chain uses TRBV2 and TRBJ2-6; 7 bases are shared with TRBD1. Germline CDR1 SNHLY, CDR2 FYNNEI. The J segment lost 0 bases and the V segment lost 8 bases, leaving 7 bases of the junction unmatched. The CDR3 has 16 residues. Here the CDR3 reads CASQRQGLSGANVLTF. CDR3 coding DNA: TGTGCCAGCCAGAGACAGGGTCTCTCTGGGGCCAACGTCCTGACTTTC.

This clone has more than one count but fewer than ten. The V gene is TRBV7-9, the J gene TRBJ2-7; 7 bases fit TRBD2. This CDR3 spans 17 amino acids. The J segment lost 0 bases and the V segment lost 5 bases, leaving 13 bases of the junction unmatched. The germline V gene encodes CDR1 SEHNR and CDR2 FQNEAQ (reference sequence). CDR3 in DNA: TGTGCCAGCAGCGGCGATAGACCCGGGACTAACTCCTACGAGCAGTACTTC. Amino acid sequence: CASSGDRPGTNSYEQYF.